Listed below are T cell receptor beta chains from one sample, sequenced in a study of blood T cell repertoires in COVID-19. Measured with immunoSEQ multiplex PCR; TCRdb has only the in-frame clones, and not every one. Of nearly 110,000 clones in the sample, about two thirds are singletons; the top ten hold approximately 0.9%. The source material was peripheral blood. These receptors were taken from a human donor with acute or convalescent COVID-19. The donor label of this sample is uncertain. Each CDR3 is given with its conserved first and last residue. A D gene is named only where the DNA matches it firmly. For some rows the clone size is stated as once, few or many, or as a class when expanded; others skip it.

J: TRBJ1-2
V: TRBV5-4
D: TRBD1
size: few
DNA: TGTGCCAGCAGCTTGGCAGGGGGCAGGGGGAACTATGGCTACACCTTC
CDR3: CASSLAGGRGNYGYTF

J: TRBJ1-1
V: TRBV5-6
D: -
size: -
DNA: TGTGCCAGCAGCCTCTTCGGGGTCGGTGACACTGAAGCTTTCTTT
CDR3: CASSLFGVGDTEAFF

J: TRBJ2-1
V: TRBV5-1
D: TRBD1
size: -
DNA: TGCGCCAGCAGCTCAGACAGGGGGCTTGGGGAGCAGTTCTTC
CDR3: CASSSDRGLGEQFF

J: TRBJ2-7
V: TRBV28
D: TRBD2
size: -
DNA: TGTGCCAGCAGTCGGGGGGGCTCCTACGAGCAGTACTTC
CDR3: CASSRGGSYEQYF

J: TRBJ2-5
V: TRBV6-7
D: TRBD1
size: -
DNA: TGTGCCAGCAGCCTGGACAGGGTGTGCATGTACCAAGAGACCCAGTACTTC
CDR3: CASSLDRVCMYQETQYF

J: TRBJ2-5
V: TRBV28
D: -
size: -
DNA: TGTGCCAGCATCCGGACGGGCCAGGGGGAGACCCAGTACTTC
CDR3: CASIRTGQGETQYF

J: TRBJ2-5
V: TRBV2
D: -
size: -
DNA: TGTGCCAGCGACTTAAAAGAGACCCAGTACTTC
CDR3: CASDLKETQYF

J: TRBJ2-2
V: TRBV19
D: TRBD2
size: -
DNA: TGTGCCAGTAGTAGCCGGGGGGGTTCCACCGGGGAGCTGTTTTTT
CDR3: CASSSRGGSTGELFF

J: TRBJ1-2
V: TRBV7-9
D: -
size: once
DNA: TGTGCCAGCAGCTTATCAGGGGACTATGGCTACACCTTC
CDR3: CASSLSGDYGYTF

J: TRBJ1-2
V: TRBV3-1/TRBV3-2
D: -
size: -
DNA: TGTGCCAGCAGCCACTACGGAGGGCAAAGCATGGATGGCTACACCTTC
CDR3: CASSHYGGQSMDGYTF

J: TRBJ2-1
V: TRBV4-2
D: -
size: few
DNA: TGTGCCAGCAGCCAAGCGGGCGGGTATTCCAATGAGCAGTTCTTC
CDR3: CASSQAGGYSNEQFF

J: TRBJ2-3
V: TRBV4-2
D: TRBD2
size: -
DNA: TGTGCCAGCAGTCCAAGCAAGGGCCCTCTTACAGCGGGGGGCACAGATACGCAGTATTTT
CDR3: CASSPSKGPLTAGGTDTQYF

J: TRBJ1-1
V: TRBV2
D: -
size: -
DNA: TGTGCCAGCAGTCAGACAGTGGGAGCTTTCTTT
CDR3: CASSQTVGAFF

J: TRBJ2-3
V: TRBV7-9
D: -
size: -
DNA: TGTGCCAGCAGCTTAGTACAGGGGGAGGGAGATACGCAGTATTTT
CDR3: CASSLVQGEGDTQYF

J: TRBJ1-2
V: TRBV7-9
D: -
size: -
DNA: TGTGCCAGCAGCTTAGACCGGACGCCATCGGGGTATGGCTACACCTTC
CDR3: CASSLDRTPSGYGYTF